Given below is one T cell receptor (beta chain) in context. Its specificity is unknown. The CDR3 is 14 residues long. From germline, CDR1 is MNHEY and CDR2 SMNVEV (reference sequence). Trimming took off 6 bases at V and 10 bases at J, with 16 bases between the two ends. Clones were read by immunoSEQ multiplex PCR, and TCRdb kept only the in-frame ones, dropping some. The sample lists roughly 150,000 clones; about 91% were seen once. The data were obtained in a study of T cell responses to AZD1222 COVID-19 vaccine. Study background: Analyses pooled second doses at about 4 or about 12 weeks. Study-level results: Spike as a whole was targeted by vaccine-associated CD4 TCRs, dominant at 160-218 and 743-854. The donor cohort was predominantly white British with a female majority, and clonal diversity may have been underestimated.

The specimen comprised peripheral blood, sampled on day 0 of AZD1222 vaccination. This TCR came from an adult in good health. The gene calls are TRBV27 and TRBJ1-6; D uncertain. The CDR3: CASRTSFGRSPLHF. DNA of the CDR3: TGTGCCAGCAGGACGAGCTTCGGTCGATCACCCCTCCACTTT.